The 28 T cell receptor beta chains below come from one sample, sequenced in a study of blood T cell repertoires in COVID-19. Profiled with immunoSEQ multiplex PCR; TCRdb holds only in-frame clones, not every one. The sample carries about 270,000 clones, less than 95% recorded once. Sequenced sample: PBMCs or T cells enriched from blood (not recorded which). Receptors were obtained from a man between 35 and 55 years old who had been exposed to COVID-19.

Only one count was recorded for this clone. The genes are TRBV6-5 and TRBJ1-2; 7 bases are a match to TRBD1. J lost 0 bases, V lost 10 bases, and 8 bases had no gene match. Germline CDR1 reads MNHEY; CDR2 reads SVGAGI. This CDR3 spans 14 amino acids. CDR3 region: CATRGTASNYGYTF. DNA for the CDR3: TGTGCCACTCGCGGGACAGCTTCTAACTATGGCTACACCTTC.

V is TRBV28 and J is TRBJ1-4; no firm D call. This CDR3 is 16 amino acids long. With 5 bases removed from V and 1 base from J, the gap between germline ends came to 14 bases. Per germline, CDR1 MDHEN and CDR2 SYDVKM. The CDR3 here is CASSGMDWGTNEKLFF. The DNA for the CDR3 is TGTGCCAGCAGTGGAATGGACTGGGGAACTAATGAAAAACTGTTTTTT.

V gene TRBV5-1 combines with J gene TRBJ1-2, with 8 positions matching TRBD1. This CDR3 is 15 amino acids long. J lost 8 bases, V lost 4 bases, and 13 bases had no gene match. Germline values: CDR1 SGHRS, CDR2 YFSETQ. DNA for the CDR3: TGCGCCAGCAGCGCTAAGGCGACAGGGACAGGCGGCTACACCTTC. Its translation: CASSAKATGTGGYTF.

This clone occurred a few times. The chain recombines TRBV7-6 with TRBJ1-5; D is unclear. CDR3 length: 17 residues. Trimming took off 1 base at V and 0 bases at J, with 13 bases between the two ends. Germline loops: CDR1 SGHVS, CDR2 FNYEAQ. DNA for the CDR3: TGTGCCAGCAGCTTAGTTTGGGAGAGCCGTAGCAATCAGCCCCAGCATTTT. Translation gives CASSLVWESRSNQPQHF. The full variable domain, in which reference TRBV7-6 and TRBJ1-5 provide the parts outside the CDR3, is GAGVSQSPRYKVTKRGQDVALRCDPISGHVSLYWYRQALGQGPEFLTYFNYEAQQDKSGLPNDRFSAERPEGSISTLTIQRTEQRDSAMYRCASSLVWESRSNQPQHFGDGTRLSIL.

This clone was detected once. The chain carries TRBV9 and TRBJ2-7, with 9 bases that match TRBD1. CDR1 is SGDLS and CDR2 is YYNGEE in the germline V gene. The V segment lost 3 bases and the J segment 9 bases; nucleotides outside the gene matches: 10. The CDR3 loop spans 14 amino acids. The chain's CDR3 is CASSASHRGLGQYF. In DNA, the CDR3 is TGTGCCAGCAGCGCCTCTCACAGGGGGCTCGGGCAGTACTTC.

The V and J genes are TRBV28 and TRBJ2-7, with D perhaps TRBD1 (6 bases). This CDR3 has 13 residues. The V gene's germline CDR1 is MDHEN and CDR2 SYDVKM. V was trimmed by 2 bases and J by 4 bases, leaving 9 bases between them. In DNA, the CDR3 is TGTGCCAGCAGTTTACAGGGGTTGTACGAGCAGTACTTC. Encoded protein: CASSLQGLYEQYF.

This clone was observed once. The chain combines TRBV4-2 with TRBJ2-7, with a tentative D call TRBD2 (6 bases). CDR3 length equals 12 residues. The V end was cut by 3 bases, the J end by 4 bases, with 7 bases between. The germline CDR1 and CDR2 sequences are LGHNA and YNFKEQ. CDR3 region: CASSQGGYEQYF. Here the CDR3 DNA reads TGTGCCAGCAGCCAGGGAGGTTACGAGCAGTACTTC.

The rearrangement joins TRBV2 to TRBJ2-2; maybe TRBD1 (6 bases). Trimming shortened V by 10 bases and J by 2 bases, and 17 bases separated the two germline ends. Germline CDR1 and CDR2: SNHLY and FYNNEI. The CDR3 is 15 residues long. The chain's CDR3 is CAIARDNINTGELFF. The DNA of the CDR3 is TGTGCCATCGCCCGGGACAACATAAACACCGGGGAGCTGTTTTTT.

This clone was picked up one time. This rearrangement joins TRBV11-2 to TRBJ2-2; TRBD2 aligns across 7 bases. This CDR3 has 15 residues. Trimming cost V 6 bases and J 5 bases; bases outside gene matches: 9. CDR1 is SGHAT and CDR2 is FQNNGV in the germline V gene. DNA of the CDR3: TGTGCCAGCAGGTACTTGCGGGAGAGAACCGGGGAGCTGTTTTTT. Amino acid sequence: CASRYLRERTGELFF.

This sequence joins TRBV5-1 and TRBJ2-5; TRBD2 agrees at 9 bases. Germline V lookup: CDR1 SGHRS, CDR2 YFSETQ. J lost 5 bases, V lost 1 base, and 6 bases had no gene match. CDR3 length: 15 amino acids. The CDR3 sequence is CASSLLAGVGETQYF. The DNA for the CDR3 is TGCGCCAGCAGCTTGTTAGCGGGAGTCGGGGAGACCCAGTACTTC.

This chain connects TRBV13 to TRBJ2-4, with a tentative D call TRBD2 (6 bases). This CDR3 spans 13 amino acids. Trimming pared 5 bases from V and 8 bases from J, leaving 13 bases between. In germline, CDR1 is PRHDT, CDR2 FYEKMQ (reference sequence). The CDR3 coding sequence is TGTGCCAGCAGCCCGGGGGTCCTGGACATTCAGTACTTC. Translation: CASSPGVLDIQYF.

The chain has TRBV6-5 and TRBJ1-5; no firm D call. The CDR3 contains 12 residues. CDR1 and CDR2 (germline): MNHEY, SVGAGI. Trimming cost V 8 bases and J 3 bases, with 8 bases left between them. The CDR3 DNA sequence: TGTGCCAGCGGGCTCTACAATCAGCCCCAGCATTTT. Protein sequence: CASGLYNQPQHF.

The V gene is TRBV28, the J gene TRBJ1-1; the match to TRBD1 covers 7 bases. The CDR3 covers 14 residues. Losses at the gene ends were 2 bases for V and 5 bases for J; bases not matched to a gene: 5. The germline CDR1 and CDR2 sequences are MDHEN and SYDVKM. DNA of the CDR3: TGTGCCAGCAGTTTAACAGGGGATTGGACTGAAGCTTTCTTT. Translation: CASSLTGDWTEAFF. Supplemented by reference TRBV28 and TRBJ1-1, the full variable domain reads DVKVTQSSRYLVKRTGEKVFLECVQDMDHENMFWYRQDPGLGLRLIYFSYDVKMKEKGDIPEGYSVSREKKERFSLILESASTNQTSMYLCASSLTGDWTEAFFGQGTRLTVV.

The sample holds one count of this clone. The chain recombines TRBV19 with TRBJ1-6; 10 bases are a match to TRBD1. The junction had 0 bases not matched to a gene; V was cut back by 3 bases and J by 7 bases. Germline CDR1 is LNHDA and CDR2 is SQIVND (reference sequence). The length of the CDR3 is 14 residues. CDR3 sequence: CASSMGQGNSPLHF. As DNA, the CDR3 is TGTGCCAGTAGTATGGGACAGGGGAATTCACCCCTCCACTTT. Complete variable domain (other parts from reference TRBV19 and TRBJ1-6): DGGITQSPKYLFRKEGQNVTLSCEQNLNHDAMYWYRQDPGQGLRLIYYSQIVNDFQKGDIAEGYSVSREKKESFPLTVTSAQKNPTAFYLCASSMGQGNSPLHFGNGTRLTVT.

CDR3: CASSPSNQPQHF. The CDR3 bases are TGTGCCAGCAGTCCTTCGAATCAGCCCCAGCATTTT. V is TRBV6-5 and J is TRBJ1-5; D is unclear. Germline V lookup: CDR1 MNHEY, CDR2 SVGAGI. This CDR3 comprises 12 residues. V lost 5 bases, J lost 4 bases, and 6 bases lay in between.

This clone has just one count. The chain is built from TRBV3-1 (or the pseudogene TRBV3-2) and TRBJ1-6, with D tentatively TRBD1 (5 bases). The germline V and J ends were trimmed by 1 base and 9 bases, with 13 bases remaining between them. This CDR3 has 15 residues. The germline V gene has CDR1 LGHDT and CDR2 YNNKEL (reference sequence). The CDR3 region is CASSQGGREGSPLHF. The DNA for the CDR3 is TGTGCCAGCAGCCAAGGTGGCAGGGAAGGTTCACCCCTCCACTTT.

This sequence joins TRBV12-3 or TRBV12-4 and TRBJ1-1; D is undetermined. V was trimmed by 5 bases and J by 9 bases, leaving 10 bases between them. The CDR3 runs 11 residues. DNA of the CDR3: TGTGCCAGCAGTCAACAGAATAAAGCTTTCTTT. This gives the protein CASSQQNKAFF.

The chain uses TRBV4-2 and TRBJ2-7; D is perhaps TRBD2 (6 bases). Germline lookup yields CDR1 LGHNA and CDR2 YNFKEQ. The CDR3 consists of 14 residues. The V end lost 1 base, the J end lost 2 bases, and 9 bases lay between the germline ends. CDR3 loop: CASSQGLEPYEQYF. DNA for the CDR3: TGTGCCAGCAGCCAAGGACTAGAGCCCTACGAGCAGTACTTC.

This rearrangement joins TRBV5-4 to TRBJ2-5; 7 nucleotides line up with TRBD2. CDR3 length: 12 amino acids. Germline trimming cut 7 bases from V and 4 bases from J; bases unmatched to any gene: 4. Germline values: CDR1 SGHNT, CDR2 YYREEE (reference sequence). CDR3 sequence reads: CASGGGRETQYF. The CDR3 DNA reads TGTGCCAGCGGAGGCGGGAGAGAGACCCAGTACTTC.

This clone was detected only a few times. The V and J genes are TRBV6-1 and TRBJ2-7; unclear D gene. CDR1 and CDR2 from the germline V gene are MNHNS and SASEGT. This CDR3 region has 11 residues. V was cut by 2 bases and J by 4 bases, with 3 bases left in between. Here the CDR3 DNA reads TGTGCCAGCAGTGAAACTTACGAGCAGTACTTC. Amino acid sequence: CASSETYEQYF.

The CDR3 loop is CASNPTSGRAGTDTQYF. CDR3 in DNA: TGTGCCAGTAACCCGACTAGCGGGAGGGCCGGGACAGATACGCAGTATTTT. V usage is TRBV19 and J usage is TRBJ2-3; 14 nucleotides agree with TRBD2. CDR1 LNHDA and CDR2 SQIVND come from the germline V gene (reference sequence). CDR3 size: 17 residues. Losses at the gene ends were 7 bases for V and 3 bases for J; bases not matched to a gene: 9.

This chain joins TRBV5-4 and TRBJ1-6; D call uncertain. Trimming stripped 4 bases from V and 9 bases from J, with 11 bases between. Germline V gene data show CDR1 as SGHNT and CDR2 as YYREEE (reference sequence). CDR3 length equals 13 residues. CDR3 sequence (DNA): TGTGCCAGCAGCCCCGCGGGCGGTTCACCCCTCCACTTT. Translation: CASSPAGGSPLHF.

The chain uses TRBV25-1 and TRBJ1-2, with a tentative D call TRBD1 (5 bases). V dropped 5 bases and J dropped 3 bases, with 16 bases sitting between them. The CDR3 is 15 amino acids. The germline V gene has CDR1 MGHDK and CDR2 SYGVNS. CDR3 in DNA: TGTGCCAGCAGTAACACAGGAAACCCCTACTATGGCTACACCTTC. Its translation is CASSNTGNPYYGYTF.

The chain couples TRBV11-3 to TRBJ2-5; maybe TRBD2 (5 bases). The CDR3 length is 14 residues. V was pared by 1 base and J by 2 bases, with 8 bases between. CDR1 and CDR2 from the germline V gene are SGHNT and YENEEA. This chain's CDR3 is CASSLAWTQETQYF. The CDR3 DNA is TGTGCCAGCAGCTTAGCTTGGACTCAAGAGACCCAGTACTTC.

The DNA for the CDR3 is TGTGCCAGCAGCCAAGATCTATGGAGAACTGAAGCTTTCTTT. Its translation is CASSQDLWRTEAFF. V usage is TRBV4-2 and J usage is TRBJ1-1; D unclear. V was clipped by 0 bases and J by 5 bases, with 10 bases between them. The germline V gene has CDR1 LGHNA and CDR2 YNFKEQ. This CDR3 region has 14 residues.

The chain couples TRBV14 to TRBJ1-6; no reliable D call. Germline assignment: CDR1 SGHDN and CDR2 FVKESK. The CDR3 is 15 amino acids. The V gene lost 4 bases and the J gene lost 5 bases, with 12 bases spanning the gap. Here the CDR3 reads CASSRDGSNNSPLHF. CDR3 in DNA: TGTGCCAGCAGCCGAGACGGGAGTAATAATTCACCCCTCCACTTT.

A note on this clone: The same CDR3 is also encoded by other DNA sequences in this sample. The chain uses TRBV12-3 or TRBV12-4 and TRBJ2-7; the D is unclear. This CDR3 region has 12 residues. The germline V and J ends were trimmed by 2 bases and 4 bases, with 6 bases remaining between them. The CDR3 DNA reads as TGTGCCAGCAGTTTAATCGGGTACGAGCAGTACTTC. Amino acid sequence: CASSLIGYEQYF.

The chain has TRBV28 and TRBJ1-2; weak D call: TRBD1 (5 bases). The CDR3 is made up of 14 amino acids. V lost 4 bases, J lost 0 bases, and 9 bases lay in between. CDR1 is MDHEN, CDR2 SYDVKM, per germline. The CDR3 sequence: CASSSGLPNYGYTF. The CDR3 nucleotides read TGTGCCAGCAGTTCGGGACTTCCTAACTATGGCTACACCTTC.